Each of the 21 T cell receptor beta chains below was sequenced from the same sample in a study of shared clonotypes between healthy human individuals. Clones were sequenced by immunoSEQ multiplex PCR, and TCRdb holds only the in-frame ones, with some missing. The sample includes around 2.1 million clones, about 94% of them seen just once. The material sequenced was naive CD4+ T cells sorted from blood. Subset defined: CD45RA+ positively selected. Receptors were obtained from a man between 18 and 35 years old in good health.

The DNA of the CDR3 is TGTGCCAGCAGTGAGGGGACAGGGATATCCTATAATTCACCCCTCCACTTT. Translation: CASSEGTGISYNSPLHF. J is TRBJ1-6 and V is TRBV6-4; TRBD1 matches at 9 bases. CDR3 length: 17 amino acids. The V gene's germline CDR1 is MRHNA and CDR2 SNTAGT. The ends lost 3 bases at V and 1 base at J; junction bases unmatched: 4.

The V call is TRBV12-2, the J call TRBJ1-2; the D segment call TRBD1 is taken from the table without a DNA check. TRBV12-2 is a documented pseudogene. This CDR3 spans 14 amino acids. CDR3 in amino acids: CASRTLDRNYGYTF. The CDR3 DNA reads TGTGCAAGTCGCACCTTGGACAGGAATTATGGCTACACCTTC.

Of note for this clone: The sample has other DNA sequences that encode this CDR3 too. The V and J genes are TRBV10-3 and TRBJ2-3, with 11 bases aligning to TRBD2. The CDR3 sequence is 16 residues long. V trimming: 0 bases; J trimming: 2 bases; junction bases outside the gene matches: 1. CDR1 is ENHRY, CDR2 SYGVKD, per germline. The CDR3 nucleotides are TGTGCCATCAGTGAGTCTAGCGGGGGGGCCACAGATACGCAGTATTTT. Its protein product is CAISESSGGATDTQYF.

V usage is TRBV6-5 and J usage is TRBJ2-7; 9 positions match TRBD2. Germline V gene lookup returns CDR1 MNHEY and CDR2 SVGAGI. The J segment lost 9 bases and the V segment lost 5 bases, leaving 11 bases of the junction unmatched. The CDR3 covers 14 residues. Here the CDR3 reads CASSEAGTSLRQYF. The CDR3 bases are TGTGCCAGCAGTGAGGCCGGGACTAGCTTAAGGCAGTACTTC.

The chain employs TRBV28 and TRBJ2-5; weak D call: TRBD1 (6 bases). This CDR3 contains 13 residues. The germline V gene encodes CDR1 MDHEN and CDR2 SYDVKM. V shed 5 bases and J shed 2 bases, with 9 bases lying between them. Here the CDR3 reads CASSRDNQETQYF. DNA of the CDR3: TGTGCCAGCAGTCGGGACAATCAAGAGACCCAGTACTTC. Complete variable domain (other parts from reference TRBV28 and TRBJ2-5): DVKVTQSSRYLVKRTGEKVFLECVQDMDHENMFWYRQDPGLGLRLIYFSYDVKMKEKGDIPEGYSVSREKKERFSLILESASTNQTSMYLCASSRDNQETQYFGPGTRLLVL.

The chain couples TRBV4-1 to TRBJ2-7, with D unclear. There are 16 residues in the CDR3. Germline lookup yields CDR1 MGHRA and CDR2 YSYEKL. Deletions cut 1 base from V and 5 bases from J, with 18 bases between. This CDR3 is CASSQAFSASADEQYF. The CDR3 DNA follows: TGCGCCAGCAGCCAAGCTTTCTCAGCCTCTGCCGACGAGCAGTACTTC.

The V gene is TRBV29-1, the J gene TRBJ1-1; D is possibly TRBD1 (6 bases). Germline V gene lookup returns CDR1 SQVTM and CDR2 ANQGSEA. V was clipped by 7 bases and J by 6 bases, with 15 bases between them. CDR3 length: 12 residues. In DNA form, the CDR3 reads TGCAGCGCCGGTAGGGGGGCTGCTGAAGCTTTCTTT. It is translated as CSAGRGAAEAFF.

The rearrangement links TRBV6-1 to TRBJ2-2; tentatively, D is TRBD1 or TRBD2 (5 bases each). The CDR3 spans 16 residues. Germline V gene lookup returns CDR1 MNHNS and CDR2 SASEGT. Deletions cut 0 bases from V and 6 bases from J, with 14 bases between. The CDR3: CASSEAFRGGAGELFF. The CDR3, as DNA: TGTGCCAGCAGTGAAGCCTTCCGGGGCGGCGCCGGGGAGCTGTTTTTT.

Only one count was recorded for this clone. The rearrangement uses TRBV5-1 and TRBJ2-5; D ambiguous. Trimming took 0 bases from V and 2 from J, leaving 17 bases between them. Germline assignment: CDR1 SGHRS and CDR2 YFSETQ. This CDR3 spans 17 amino acids. The CDR3 spells CASSLDLTQEWQETQYF. The CDR3 nucleotides read TGCGCCAGCAGCTTGGACCTCACCCAGGAATGGCAAGAGACCCAGTACTTC.

As to this clone: Possible read error: a much larger clone is one base away. Other DNA sequences in the same sample also yield this CDR3. The chain links TRBV5-1 to TRBJ2-2; no reliable D call. The V gene's germline CDR1 is SGHRS and CDR2 YFSETQ. V lost 5 bases and J 1 base, leaving 3 bases between the germline ends. The CDR3 runs to 12 residues. CDR3 in DNA: TGCGCCAGCAGTTTGAACACCGGGGAGCTGTTTTTT. Residues: CASSLNTGELFF.

The chain employs TRBV12-5 and TRBJ2-2; D is unclear. There are 13 residues in the CDR3. With 1 base removed from V and 4 bases from J, the gap between germline ends came to 4 bases. Germline V gives CDR1 LGHNT, CDR2 FRNRAP. CDR3 residues: CASGLGTTGELFF. CDR3 in DNA: TGTGCTAGTGGTTTGGGTACCACCGGGGAGCTGTTTTTT.

V and J are TRBV5-1 and TRBJ1-3; D gene unclear. The germline V and J ends were trimmed by 2 bases and 0 bases, with 15 bases remaining between them. The CDR3 runs to 17 residues. From germline, CDR1 is SGHRS and CDR2 YFSETQ. The DNA for the CDR3 is TGCGCCAGCAGCTTACCAGGAGACTCTAGCTCTGGAAACACCATATATTTT. It translates to CASSLPGDSSSGNTIYF.

This sequence joins TRBV28 and TRBJ2-2; either TRBD1 or TRBD2 may fit D (5 bases each). Deletions cut 6 bases from V and 0 bases from J, with 14 bases between. The germline V gene encodes CDR1 MDHEN and CDR2 SYDVKM. CDR3 length equals 16 residues. The CDR3 DNA sequence: TGTGCCAGCAGGGGGGTTCGGGGATCGAACACCGGGGAGCTGTTTTTT. Translating it yields CASRGVRGSNTGELFF.

The gene calls are TRBV7-2 and TRBJ2-7; maybe TRBD2 (6 bases). The CDR3 spans 15 residues. Germline CDR1 reads SGHTA; CDR2 reads FQGNSA. Trimming stripped 5 bases from V and 5 bases from J, with 19 bases between. CDR3 residues: CASSAGTLGGNEQYF. The CDR3 region has the DNA TGTGCCAGCAGCGCCGGGACTCTTGGAGGCAACGAGCAGTACTTC.

This chain joins TRBV6-5 and TRBJ1-6; D uncertain. From germline, CDR1 is MNHEY and CDR2 SVGAGI. The CDR3 is 15 amino acids. Trimming took off 3 bases at V and 5 bases at J, with 11 bases between the two ends. For the CDR3, the DNA is TGTGCCAGCAGTTATCGGGTGAAGGATAATTCACCCCTCCACTTT. Its protein is CASSYRVKDNSPLHF.

The chain joins TRBV28 to TRBJ2-7; 7 positions agree with TRBD2. This CDR3 is built from 14 residues. Germline-derived CDR1 and CDR2 are MDHEN and SYDVKM. Germline trimming cut 7 bases from V and 5 bases from J; bases unmatched to any gene: 11. CDR3 DNA sequence: TGTGCCAGCACTTTGAACGGGGGGTCTGACGAGCAGTACTTC. Amino acids: CASTLNGGSDEQYF. The variable domain in full, with the rest retrieved from reference TRBV28 and TRBJ2-7, is DVKVTQSSRYLVKRTGEKVFLECVQDMDHENMFWYRQDPGLGLRLIYFSYDVKMKEKGDIPEGYSVSREKKERFSLILESASTNQTSMYLCASTLNGGSDEQYFGPGTRLTVT.

A remark on this clone: The same CDR3 also results from other DNA sequences found in this sample. The V and J genes are TRBV18 and TRBJ2-6; possibly TRBD2 for D (6 bases). The V gene's germline CDR1 is KGHSH and CDR2 LQKENI. The CDR3 is 15 residues long. V was trimmed by 2 bases and J by 1 base, leaving 6 bases between them. In DNA, the CDR3 is TGTGCCAGCTCACCAGGGGGGTCTGGGGCCAACGTCCTGACTTTC. The encoded protein is CASSPGGSGANVLTF.

V gene TRBV18 combines with J gene TRBJ1-2, with 7 bases aligning to TRBD1. The CDR3 contains 13 residues. Trimming cost V 2 bases and J 8 bases; bases outside gene matches: 5. CDR1 is KGHSH and CDR2 is LQKENI in the germline V gene. CDR3 sequence reads: CASSPGTAGGYTF. As DNA, the CDR3 is TGTGCCAGCTCACCAGGGACAGCTGGGGGCTACACCTTC.

This chain links TRBV5-1 with TRBJ2-5, with 8 nucleotides matching TRBD1. The CDR3 sequence is 14 residues long. J lost 5 bases, V lost 4 bases, and 7 bases had no gene match. In germline, CDR1 is SGHRS, CDR2 YFSETQ. CDR3 in DNA: TGCGCCAGCAGCACCAGGGGGCGCTTCGAGACCCAGTACTTC. Translated, it gives CASSTRGRFETQYF.

This chain joins TRBV27 and TRBJ1-6; D remains ambiguous. V was clipped by 1 base and J by 8 bases, with 6 bases between them. Germline V gene data show CDR1 as MNHEY and CDR2 as SMNVEV (reference sequence). The CDR3 has 13 amino acids. The CDR3 DNA follows: TGTGCCAGCAGTTTATGGGTCGATTCACCCCTCCACTTT. This codes for CASSLWVDSPLHF.

This chain joins TRBV5-4 and TRBJ2-1; D not certain. V was cut by 4 bases and J by 6 bases, with 8 bases left in between. The CDR3 length is 12 residues. Germline CDR1 SGHNT, CDR2 YYREEE (reference sequence). CDR3 in amino acids: CASSTWGNEQFF. Written as DNA, the CDR3 is TGTGCCAGCAGCACATGGGGCAATGAGCAGTTCTTC.